A single sample gave rise to the 10 T cell receptor beta chains below, sequenced in a study of T cells in localized non-small cell lung cancer. Here immunoSEQ multiplex PCR was the method, and the copy in TCRdb shows in-frame clones only, minus some. The top ten hold around 3.7% of the sample, which has about 40,000 clones, around 90% seen once. The sequencing here drew on peripheral blood, taken before any cancer treatment. Every receptor here comes from a man aged 18-49 years with stage I lung adenocarcinoma.

This chain connects TRBV28 to TRBJ1-5; 10 bases agree with TRBD1. Germline V gene lookup returns CDR1 MDHEN and CDR2 SYDVKM. V lost 6 bases, J lost 2 bases, and 13 bases stayed unmatched. This CDR3 is built from 18 residues. The CDR3 DNA follows: TGTGCCAGCAGACGAGCCGGGACAGGGGTGTTAGGCAATCAGCCCCAGCATTTT. Translated, it gives CASRRAGTGVLGNQPQHF.

The chain has TRBV4-3 and TRBJ1-2; maybe TRBD1 (6 bases). This CDR3 region has 15 residues. Looked up from germline, CDR1 is LGHNA and CDR2 is YSLEER. V shed 0 bases and J shed 4 bases, with 12 bases lying between them. The CDR3 nucleotides are TGCGCCAGCAGCCAAGAGTCAGGGGTGCCCTATGGCTACACCTTC. This codes for CASSQESGVPYGYTF.

In this sample, this clone turned up a few times. The chain joins TRBV7-8 to TRBJ2-1; TRBD2 agrees at 8 bases. Per germline, CDR1 SGHVS and CDR2 FQNEAQ. The J segment lost 3 bases and the V segment lost 2 bases, leaving 6 bases of the junction unmatched. There are 16 residues in the CDR3. The CDR3 here is CASSLFSAGVYNEQFF. The CDR3 DNA is TGTGCCAGCAGCTTATTCTCAGCGGGGGTCTACAATGAGCAGTTCTTC. Together with reference TRBV7-8 and TRBJ2-1, the CDR3 gives the full variable domain: GAGVSQSPRYKVAKRGQDVALRCDPISGHVSLFWYQQALGQGPEFLTYFQNEAQLDKSGLPSDRFFAERPEGSVSTLKIQRTQQEDSAVYLCASSLFSAGVYNEQFFGPGTRLTVL.

This clone was recorded only once. The chain combines TRBV6-5 with TRBJ1-4; 9 bases match TRBD1. The CDR3 totals 16 residues. The V segment lost 4 bases and the J segment 7 bases; nucleotides outside the gene matches: 10. The germline V gene encodes CDR1 MNHEY and CDR2 SVGAGI. CDR3 residues: CASSWTGQGGGEKLFF. CDR3 DNA: TGTGCCAGCAGTTGGACGGGACAGGGCGGTGGTGAAAAACTGTTTTTT.

The V and J genes are TRBV15 and TRBJ1-1; no clear D gene. The ends were cut back, 2 bases at V and 3 bases at J, with 7 bases in the middle. CDR3 size: 13 residues. Germline-derived CDR1 and CDR2 are LNHNV and YYDKDF (reference sequence). This chain's CDR3 is CATSRPSDTEAFF. In nucleotides, the CDR3 is TGTGCCACCAGCAGACCCTCGGACACTGAAGCTTTCTTT.

Here the CDR3 reads CASSPTGGISYEQYF. DNA of the CDR3: TGTGCCAGTAGTCCTACAGGGGGCATATCCTACGAGCAGTACTTC. The J gene is TRBJ2-7, the V gene TRBV19; 9 bases map to TRBD1. CDR1 and CDR2 (germline): LNHDA, SQIVND (reference sequence). Unmatched junction bases numbered 6, after V lost 5 bases and J lost 1 base. CDR3 length: 15 amino acids.

V gene TRBV11-2 combines with J gene TRBJ1-1; D is ambiguous. This CDR3 region has 13 residues. CDR1 is SGHAT and CDR2 is FQNNGV in the germline V gene. The germline V and J ends were trimmed by 5 bases and 0 bases, with 7 bases remaining between them. This chain's CDR3 is CASSGILNTEAFF. DNA for the CDR3: TGTGCCAGCAGCGGAATTTTGAACACTGAAGCTTTCTTT.

The chain combines TRBV28 with TRBJ1-1, with 7 bases aligning to TRBD1. This CDR3 contains 17 residues. V trimming: 6 bases; J trimming: 5 bases; junction bases outside the gene matches: 18. Germline V lookup: CDR1 MDHEN, CDR2 SYDVKM. This chain's CDR3 is CASSSFKGTASETEAFF. CDR3 sequence (DNA): TGTGCCAGCAGCTCCTTCAAAGGGACAGCTTCGGAAACTGAAGCTTTCTTT.

J is TRBJ2-5 and V is TRBV28; D is unresolved. This CDR3 contains 15 residues. V lost 3 bases and J lost 0, with 11 bases in between. Germline-derived CDR1 and CDR2 are MDHEN and SYDVKM. This CDR3 is CASSFMGSDQETQYF. In DNA form, the CDR3 reads TGTGCCAGCAGTTTCATGGGATCCGACCAAGAGACCCAGTACTTC.

V and J are TRBV11-3 and TRBJ2-2; 9 nucleotides agree with TRBD1. CDR3 length: 17 residues. The trim removed 5 bases at V and 6 bases at J, leaving 13 bases unmatched. Germline CDR1 SGHNT, CDR2 YENEEA. The CDR3 loop is CASSTTPGQGISGELFF. The DNA of the CDR3 is TGTGCCAGCAGCACCACCCCGGGACAGGGAATTTCCGGGGAGCTGTTTTTT.